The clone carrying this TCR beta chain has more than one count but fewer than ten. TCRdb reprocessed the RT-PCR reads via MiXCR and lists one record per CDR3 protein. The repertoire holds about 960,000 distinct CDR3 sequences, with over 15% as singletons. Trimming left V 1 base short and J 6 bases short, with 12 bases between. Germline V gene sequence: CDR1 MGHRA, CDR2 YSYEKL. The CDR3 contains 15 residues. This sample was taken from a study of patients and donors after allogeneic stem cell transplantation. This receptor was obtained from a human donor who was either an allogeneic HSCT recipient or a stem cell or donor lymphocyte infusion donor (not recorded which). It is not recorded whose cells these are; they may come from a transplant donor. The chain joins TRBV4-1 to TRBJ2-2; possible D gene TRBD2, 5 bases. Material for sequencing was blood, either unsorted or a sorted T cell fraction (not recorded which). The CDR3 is CASSQGVGKAGELFF. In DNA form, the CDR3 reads TGCGCCAGCAGCCAAGGCGTCGGGAAGGCCGGGGAGCTGTTTTTT.